This TCR beta chain was sequenced for a study of spatial heterogeneity in lung cancer. Background on the study: Detected beta-chain sequences consistently exceeded alpha-chain sequences.

From the 5' RACE reads, TCRdb called clonotypes with MiXCR, one entry per CDR3 protein. The repertoire holds 40,000 to 45,000 distinct CDR3 sequences, with about 13% as singletons. Findings of the study overall: There were more appearances of ubiquitous expanded tumor TCRs in blood at resection than at follow-up.

The V gene end was trimmed by 2 bases and the J gene end by 1 base; junction bases not matched to a gene: 13. The CDR3 is 18 residues long. CDR1 and CDR2 from the germline V gene are SGHTA and FQGNSA. Regarding time point: sample taken at primary tumor resection. Samples were obtained from about 72 donors, all untreated early-stage non-small cell lung cancer patients. This clonotype was counted a few times. Its specificity is unknown. The J gene is TRBJ1-1, the V gene TRBV7-2, with 7 positions matching TRBD1. The sample was PBMCs, taken at surgery. The origin of this receptor is a male donor with early-stage non-small cell lung cancer. CDR3 region: CASSLKTGDPVTNTEAFF. The CDR3 nucleotides read TGTGCCAGCAGCTTAAAAACAGGGGACCCTGTGACGAACACTGAAGCTTTCTTT.